This TCR beta chain was sequenced for a study of cytomegalovirus exposure and HLA in healthy donors. Study-wide results and caveats: Altogether, 164 TCR beta chains were recorded as cytomegalovirus-associated. A later analysis linked 15,000 to 20,000 TCR beta sequences to HLA alleles at 0.05 false discovery rate.

Remarks on this clone: The antigen remains unidentified.

CDR3 length equals 14 residues. Per germline, CDR1 MDHEN and CDR2 SYDVKM. The V end lost 6 bases, the J end lost 8 bases, and 17 bases lay between the germline ends. PCR primers comprised 60 Vbeta and 13 Jbeta primers. Using immunoSEQ multiplex PCR, the repertoire was profiled, and TCRdb retains in-frame clones only, with some absent. The sample has about 92,000 clones; over 70% are singletons. Sequencing used PBMCs. The V and J genes are TRBV28 and TRBJ1-5, with D perhaps TRBD1 (6 bases). The TCR sequence derives from a girl aged 2 to 10 in good health and CMV-seropositive. The CDR3, as DNA: TGTGCCAGCAGGCTGACAGGAGTCGTGGAGCCCCAGCATTTT. This sequence encodes CASRLTGVVEPQHF.